This T cell receptor beta chain was found in a study of response to subunit inactivated influenza vaccine (dated by TCRdb to about 2018). For the wider study: Deep quantitative profiling of the T cell receptor repertoire was used in the study to follow responses to a trivalent subunit inactivated influenza vaccine.

V is clipped by 7 bases and J by 8 bases, and the sequence between their germline boundaries is 14 bases long. For CDR1 and CDR2, the germline V gene (reference sequence) lists SEHNR and FQNEAQ. The CDR3 measures 13 amino acids from cysteine to phenylalanine. The DNA shown is the 39-base CDR3, in frame from base 1. Overall study results and their limits: According to the authors, only a limited number of new T cells may be recruited by each seasonal influenza vaccination.

Preparation of the library involved RT-PCR. Sequenced on an Illumina HiSeq 2500. The public reads were reanalyzed by TCRdb: fastp trimming at Q25, MiXCR alignment, in-frame beta chains only. Every entry covers one CDR3 protein and lists the most common genes and DNA from its rows. The sample contains a few hundred thousand distinct CDR3 sequences, approximately 10% of them found a single time. About 10% of the sample rests with the top ten. This clonotype turned up a few times. It lacks a known antigen. Base qualities are not at hand, and no much larger clone is one base apart. The sample also formed part of further work on T cells expressing NK-cell markers. The second study also describes: 5'RACE template switching, by which a universal primer site and unique molecular identifiers were added, was used to make TCR beta cDNA libraries. Fewer than ten donors provided sorted CD3+CD56+NKG2C+, CD3+CD56+NKG2C- and CD3+CD56-NKG2C+ T-cell subsets, whose TCR beta-chain repertoires were profiled. Among the eight sequenced donors, seven were HCMV-seropositive and one was HCMV-seronegative. In several experiments an anti-gammadeltaTCR antibody was added to restrict sorting to alphabetaTCR-expressing T cells. In six donors, the dominant CD3+CD56+NKG2C+ clonotypes were among the top 10 CD8+ clonotypes and accounted for 1.0-7.0% of CD8+ T cells. Those dominant clonotypes were again the most abundant among CD3+CD56-NKG2C+ cells in a few donors, at roughly 25-60.1%. Whether the expanded NKG2C-expressing T cell clones were specific for HCMV antigens was left unclear. The study sequenced eight donors, all healthy volunteers chosen at random: three men and five women. HCMV serostatus was determined by detecting HCMV-specific IgG in serum with a commercial ELISA kit. Ficoll density gradient centrifugation was used to isolate peripheral blood mononuclear cells from blood. For several donors, bulk peripheral blood T-cell repertoires were also sequenced from unsorted PBMC. Priming for cDNA synthesis came from the TCR beta constant segment, and two successive PCR amplification steps followed. Libraries were sequenced as 2 x 150 bp reads on Illumina HiSeq 2000/2500, MiSeq or NextSeq. MIGEC handled demultiplexing of the reads and grouping by UMI, while MiTCR was used to assemble and quantify clonotypes. To remove erroneous sequences, TCR cDNA sequences were retained only when supported by two or more reads. The tcR package was used for downstream repertoire analysis, and clonotypes were matched between fractions using CDR3 nucleotide sequence together with V segment. Antigen specificity was annotated against VDJdb with VDJmatch, allowing one amino acid substitution in CDR3.

This sequence uses TRBV7-9 and TRBJ1-4, with a tentative D gene TRBD1 over 5 matching bases. The TCR was taken from a man between 50 and 59 years old who received an inactivated influenza vaccine. Donor details come from another sample of the same person, matched by shared clones. Sample: PBMCs from blood, taken on the day of vaccination. The CDR3 reads as follows: CASTTVSGEKLFF. The DNA sequence is TGTGCCAGCACGACAGTATCTGGGGAAAAACTGTTTTTT.